The T cell receptor beta chain under discussion was sequenced for a study of blood T cells in healthy people across ages. A second PCR, run for about 7 to 12 cycles, used a sample-barcoded 5' primer plus a J-beta primer mix. Each CDR3 protein is one row after TCRdb ran MiXCR on the 5' RACE reads. The data hold more than 800,000 distinct CDR3 sequences, with around 30% observed a single time. The CDR3 loop spans 14 amino acids. Trimming at V came to 5 bases and at J to 13 bases, leaving 14 bases not matched to a gene. Germline loops: CDR1 MGHRA, CDR2 YSYEKL. In regard to this clonotype: A single base separates this from a much larger clone, so it may be a read error.

This TCR derives from a woman aged 80 or over in good health. The chain has TRBV4-1 and TRBJ2-1; 7 positions agree with TRBD1. The sequenced sample was blood. This CDR3 is CASSNDRVRETQFF. CDR3 coding DNA: TGCGCCAGCAGCAACGACAGGGTACGAGAGACCCAGTTCTTC.